The table lists the clone carrying this T cell receptor (beta chain) with a few counts. The data derive from a study of patients and donors after allogeneic stem cell transplantation. Deletions cut 4 bases from V and 3 bases from J, with 10 bases between. CDR3 length: 13 residues. TCRdb re-analysed the RT-PCR reads in MiXCR, keeping a single row per CDR3 protein. The sample carries some 960,000 distinct CDR3 sequences, roughly 18% recorded once. The chain links TRBV12-3 or TRBV12-4 to TRBJ2-7, with a tentative D call TRBD1 (7 bases). The sample consisted of blood, either unsorted or a sorted T cell fraction (not recorded which). The TCR originated in a human donor who was either an allogeneic HSCT recipient or a stem cell or donor lymphocyte infusion donor (not recorded which). It is not recorded whose cells these are; they may come from a transplant donor. The CDR3 nucleotides are TGTGCCAGCAGTTGGCAGGGGGGCTACGAGCAGTACTTC. It specifies CASSWQGGYEQYF.